The 11 T cell receptor beta chains listed next were all sequenced from one sample in a study of CXCR3-negative and CXCR3-positive naive CD8 T cells. All TRB cDNA libraries came from 5' RACE performed with UMI labels. TCRdb re-called the 5' RACE reads; one entry per CDR3 protein, DNA not given. The data include about 62,000 distinct CDR3 sequences; the top ten clones carry 3.5% to 5%. Material: naive CXCR3- CD8+ T cells from blood. Subset given: CD45RO-CCR7+CD27+CD95- naive CD8+ T cells lacking CXCR3 (TNR3-). The receptors shown here come from a human donor in good health. Some clones in this sample may be carry-over from other donors' samples.

The genes are TRBV14 and TRBJ2-5. The germline gives CDR1 SGHDN, CDR2 FVKESK. The CDR3 has 13 amino acids. This CDR3 reads CASSLAKIGTQYF. Filled out from reference TRBV14 and TRBJ2-5, the complete variable domain reads EAGVTQFPSHSVIEKGQTVTLRCDPISGHDNLYWYRRVMGKEIKFLLHFVKESKQDESGMPNNRFLAERTGGTYSTLKVQPAELEDSGVYFCASSLAKIGTQYFGPGTRLLVL.

The chain uses TRBV5-1 and TRBJ2-7; the TCRdb D gene call, TRBD1, has no DNA to confirm it. The CDR3 sequence is 14 residues long. CDR1 is SGHRS and CDR2 is YFSETQ in the germline V gene. CDR3 region: CASSLADGADEQYF.

The rearrangement uses TRBV7-3 and TRBJ2-1. Germline assignment: CDR1 SGHTA and CDR2 FQGTGA. The CDR3 is 12 amino acids. This chain's CDR3 is CASSLPGNEQFF.

The chain couples TRBV29-1 to TRBJ1-3. CDR1 is SQVTM, CDR2 ANQGSEA, per germline. The CDR3 has 14 residues. The CDR3 sequence is CSVEFPSYGNTIYF.

V and J are TRBV7-2 and TRBJ2-5; TCRdb's D gene call, TRBD1, goes unchecked for lack of DNA. The CDR3 runs to 15 residues. Germline-derived CDR1 and CDR2 are SGHTA and FQGNSA. CDR3: CASSLVGMMEETQYF.

The V call is TRBV7-3, the J call TRBJ2-7; TCRdb outputs TRBD1, but without DNA this stays unchecked. The CDR3 consists of 13 residues. Per germline, CDR1 SGHTA and CDR2 FQGTGA. This CDR3 is CASSSGQTYEQYF.

The V and J genes are TRBV6-1 and TRBJ1-6. The CDR3 runs to 16 residues. In germline, CDR1 is MNHNS, CDR2 SASEGT. The CDR3 sequence: CASSDSGTSYNSPLHF.

The CDR3 here is CASMWRAGETQYF. V and J are TRBV12-3 or TRBV12-4 and TRBJ2-5; TCRdb designates TRBD2, a call that cannot be tested without DNA. This CDR3 contains 13 residues.

The rearrangement uses TRBV29-1 and TRBJ2-2; TCRdb outputs TRBD1, but without DNA this stays unchecked. The CDR3 runs to 13 residues. In germline, CDR1 is SQVTM, CDR2 ANQGSEA. The CDR3 is CSVEWGGPGELFF.

This chain links TRBV19 with TRBJ2-1; TCRdb names TRBD1, which stays unverified in the absence of DNA. Germline V CDR1 and CDR2: LNHDA, SQIVND (reference sequence). The CDR3 contains 13 residues. CDR3 sequence: CASSEGGPGEQFF.

The J gene is TRBJ2-2, the V gene TRBV29-1; TCRdb names TRBD1, which stays unverified in the absence of DNA. The length of the CDR3 is 14 residues. The germline CDR1 and CDR2 sequences are SQVTM and ANQGSEA. CDR3 protein: CSVETGTGVGELFF.